This T cell receptor (beta chain) came from a study of blood T cells in healthy people across ages. About the research overall: About one barcoded TCR beta cDNA was captured per two T cells.

This clonotype showed up just a few times. CDR1 is MNHNY and CDR2 is SVGAGI in the germline V gene (reference sequence). The V and J ends lost 1 base and 2 bases respectively, with 10 bases between them. The CDR3 runs 15 residues. Sample-barcoded 5' priming and a J-beta primer mix drove a second PCR of roughly 6 to 12 cycles. In TCRdb, the 5' RACE reads were re-called with MiXCR into one record per CDR3 protein. Of 750,000 or so distinct CDR3 sequences in the sample, around 25% were seen once. The sample also formed part of further work on T cells of mothers and their children.

The chain has TRBV6-6 and TRBJ2-3; perhaps TRBD2 as D (5 bases). This clonotype was sampled from a boy between 10 and 17 years old in good health. The sample comprised blood. CDR3 residues: CASSYYRDPTDTQYF. CDR3 nucleotide sequence: TGTGCCAGCAGTTACTATCGGGATCCCACAGATACGCAGTATTTT.